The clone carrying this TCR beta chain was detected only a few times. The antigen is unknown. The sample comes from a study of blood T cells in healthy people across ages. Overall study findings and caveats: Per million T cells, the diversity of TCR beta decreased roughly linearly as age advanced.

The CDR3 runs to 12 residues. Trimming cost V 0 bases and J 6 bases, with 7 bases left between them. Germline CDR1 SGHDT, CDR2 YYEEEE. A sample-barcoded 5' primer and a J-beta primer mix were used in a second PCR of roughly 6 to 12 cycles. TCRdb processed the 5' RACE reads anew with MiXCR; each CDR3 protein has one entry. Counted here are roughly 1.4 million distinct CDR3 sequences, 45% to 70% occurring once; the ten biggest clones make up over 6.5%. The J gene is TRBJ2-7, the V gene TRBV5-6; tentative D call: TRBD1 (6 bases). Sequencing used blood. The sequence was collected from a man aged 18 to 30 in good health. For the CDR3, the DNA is TGTGCCAGCAGCTTGGGACAGGTCGAGCAGTACTTC. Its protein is CASSLGQVEQYF.